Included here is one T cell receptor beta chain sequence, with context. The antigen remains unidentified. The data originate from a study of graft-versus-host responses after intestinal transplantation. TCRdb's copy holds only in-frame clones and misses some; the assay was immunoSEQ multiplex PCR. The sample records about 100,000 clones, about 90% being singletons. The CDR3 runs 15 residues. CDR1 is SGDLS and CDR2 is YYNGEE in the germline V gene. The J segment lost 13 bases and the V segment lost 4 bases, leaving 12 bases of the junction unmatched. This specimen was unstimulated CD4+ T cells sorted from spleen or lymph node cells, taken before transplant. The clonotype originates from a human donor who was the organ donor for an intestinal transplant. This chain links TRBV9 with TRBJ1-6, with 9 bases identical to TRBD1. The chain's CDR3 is CASSSPGQGHLPLHF. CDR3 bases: TGTGCCAGCAGCTCTCCGGGACAGGGACATCTGCCCCTCCACTTT.